Listed below are T cell receptor beta chains from one sample, sequenced in a study of blood T cell repertoires in COVID-19. TCRdb's table, derived via immunoSEQ multiplex PCR, lists solely in-frame clones and lacks some. The sample contains about 72,000 clones, 91% of which appear only once. The sample was peripheral blood. The source is a woman in her sixties with active COVID-19. CDR3s include the opening cysteine and the closing phenylalanine or tryptophan. A D gene is named only where the DNA matches it firmly. Size is stated for part of the rows, as once, few or many counts, or as a class when the clone is expanded.

>TRBV3-1/TRBV3-2|TRBJ1-1|14|NA|TRBD1
CASSRGQGNTEAFF
TGTGCCAGCAGCCGCGGACAGGGAAACACTGAAGCTTTCTTT
>TRBV12-3/TRBV12-4|TRBJ1-5|12|NA|TRBD1
CASSFADRGPSF
TGTGCCAGCAGTTTCGCGGACAGGGGGCCCTCTTTT
>TRBV7-9|TRBJ1-1|15|once|NA
CASSPDRSRGTEAFF
TGTGCCAGCAGCCCAGACCGGTCCCGGGGCACTGAAGCTTTCTTT
>TRBV6-5|TRBJ2-2|15|NA|TRBD2
CASSRRTSGEGELFF
TGTGCCAGCAGCCGCCGGACTAGTGGTGAGGGGGAGCTGTTTTTT
>TRBV11-2|TRBJ2-1|18|once|TRBD1
CASSLGLQGAPSYNEQFF
TGTGCCAGCAGCTTAGGGTTGCAGGGGGCCCCGTCATACAATGAGCAGTTCTTC
>TRBV6-1|TRBJ1-4|16|NA|TRBD1
CASSDPGQGDSEKLFF
TGTGCCAGCAGTGATCCAGGACAGGGGGATAGTGAAAAACTGTTTTTT
>TRBV30|TRBJ2-2|18|NA|NA
CAWSTGQGPSGSSGELFF
TGTGCCTGGAGTACGGGACAGGGTCCTAGCGGGAGTTCCGGGGAGCTGTTTTTT
>TRBV19|TRBJ2-7|18|few|TRBD2
CASSNRAPGLAGVGEQYF
TGTGCCAGTAGTAATAGGGCCCCTGGGCTAGCGGGAGTCGGCGAGCAGTACTTC
>TRBV6-5|TRBJ2-3|16|NA|NA
CASSFGGGSFTDTQYF
TGTGCCAGCAGTTTCGGGGGCGGGAGTTTCACAGATACGCAGTATTTT
>TRBV6-1|TRBJ1-5|15|NA|NA
CASSENWGGNQPQHF
TGTGCCAGCAGTGAAAACTGGGGAGGCAATCAGCCCCAGCATTTT
>TRBV11-3|TRBJ1-1|13|NA|NA
CASSLVAGAEAFF
TGTGCCAGCAGCTTAGTGGCGGGGGCTGAAGCTTTCTTT
>TRBV7-2|TRBJ2-1|16|NA|TRBD2
CASSLTTSGRALKQFF
TGTGCCAGCAGCTTAACGACTAGCGGGAGGGCACTAAAGCAGTTCTTC
>TRBV7-9|TRBJ2-7|15|NA|TRBD1
CASSPLTGGIYEQYF
TGTGCCAGCAGCCCATTGACAGGGGGCATCTACGAGCAGTACTTC
>TRBV5-5|TRBJ1-4|15|NA|NA
CASSLGTAPQGKLFF
TGTGCCAGCAGCTTGGGTACAGCGCCACAGGGAAAACTGTTTTTT
>TRBV6-1|TRBJ1-4|16|NA|NA
CASSEARGATNEKLFF
TGTGCCAGCAGTGAAGCGCGGGGGGCAACTAATGAAAAACTGTTTTTT
>TRBV30|TRBJ2-7|12|NA|TRBD1
CAWSVQGYEQYF
TGTGCCTGGAGTGTACAGGGGTACGAGCAGTACTTC
>TRBV4-2|TRBJ2-1|16|NA|TRBD2
CASSQVKASGVNEQFF
TGTGCCAGCAGCCAAGTGAAGGCTAGCGGGGTAAATGAGCAGTTCTTC